This TCR beta chain was sequenced during a study of OX40 agonist ivuxolimab in advanced cancers. Regarding the study in general: Ivuxolimab was an agonistic, fully human IgG2 monoclonal antibody directed against OX40 (CD134), a costimulatory receptor. Intravenous ivuxolimab was administered to patients every 2 weeks at six dose levels: 0.01, 0.1, 0.3, 1.5, 3 and 10 mg/kg. Among the 50 to 55 dose-escalation patients, around 19 had hepatocellular carcinoma, roughly 15 melanoma, 9 renal cell carcinoma and 9 head and neck cancer. In the dose-escalation cohort, 70% to 90% of patients were male, and the mean age was roughly 60 years with a range of roughly 20 to 80. Patients were allowed to have had prior anti-PD-1, anti-PD-L1 or anti-CTLA-4 therapy, and approximately 41% of the dose-escalation patients had previously received checkpoint inhibitors. Three dose-escalation patients achieved partial responses, one with hepatocellular carcinoma and two with cutaneous melanoma. The point of sequencing TCRbeta in the periphery was to test whether ivuxolimab changed TCR sequence diversity and drove clonal T-cell expansion. The paper reports the monotherapy dose-escalation portion (N of about 50 patients) of the phase I ivuxolimab trial. Summary of the overall study and its limitations: Low levels of normalized T-cell clonal expansion were also seen in some patients who did not respond. Which antigens the clonally expanded peripheral T cells were specific for was not determined. Clonal expansion of both CD4+ and CD8+ blood T cells was observed from baseline to week 6 at doses 0.1 to 3.0 mg/kg. In the 0.1-3.0 mg/kg groups, partial responders were among the patients with the lowest normalized peripheral clonal expansion, particularly in CD8+ T cells. After ivuxolimab, CD8+ T cells had more expanded clones than CD4+ T cells on average.

CDR1 and CDR2 are read off the germline V gene (reference sequence) as SSHAT and FNYEAQ. V and J lose 7 bases and 5 bases, and a span of 17 bases separates them. The CDR3 holds 14 amino acids from the cysteine to the phenylalanine. The read is trimmed to its CDR3 DNA, 42 bases read in frame from base 1. Genomic DNA was isolated from the sorted cells so that the TCRbeta CDR3 region could be sequenced. The immunoSEQ Assay was used for sequencing of TCRbeta CDR3 regions. Held by TCRdb, this immuneACCESS table contains in-frame sequences only and omits some clones. Under half of the omission traces to an unresolved V gene where checked; the cause of the rest is unknown. A total of approximately 15,000 clones appear in this sample, about 82% of them only once. Of the sample, under 30% falls within the top ten clones. Comment on this clone: The antigen it recognizes is unknown. No base-level quality is on record; no much larger clone is a single base apart.

Patients with a history of autoimmune disease or receiving systemic immunosuppression were excluded from the trial. Peripheral blood for TCR sequencing was collected from all dose cohorts at baseline, on cycle 4 day 1, and on cycle 7 day 1. Samples came from an open-label, multicenter, first-in-human phase I dose-escalation trial of ivuxolimab. Adults with locally advanced or metastatic head and neck squamous cell, hepatocellular, melanoma or renal cell carcinoma were enrolled in the trial. Before TCR sequencing, CD4+ and CD8+ T cells were separately sorted from peripheral blood. This TCR derives from an adult with an advanced solid tumor such as melanoma, head and neck, liver or kidney cancer. The starting material was CD4+ or CD8+ T cells sorted from blood, obtained in a trial of the OX40 agonist ivuxolimab. The chain employs TRBV7-7 and TRBJ2-5; possibly the D gene is TRBD2, per 7 matching bases. The sequenced DNA: TGTGCCAGCACCCCCTATGGGGGGGCGGAGACCCAGTACTTC. This codes for CASTPYGGAETQYF.